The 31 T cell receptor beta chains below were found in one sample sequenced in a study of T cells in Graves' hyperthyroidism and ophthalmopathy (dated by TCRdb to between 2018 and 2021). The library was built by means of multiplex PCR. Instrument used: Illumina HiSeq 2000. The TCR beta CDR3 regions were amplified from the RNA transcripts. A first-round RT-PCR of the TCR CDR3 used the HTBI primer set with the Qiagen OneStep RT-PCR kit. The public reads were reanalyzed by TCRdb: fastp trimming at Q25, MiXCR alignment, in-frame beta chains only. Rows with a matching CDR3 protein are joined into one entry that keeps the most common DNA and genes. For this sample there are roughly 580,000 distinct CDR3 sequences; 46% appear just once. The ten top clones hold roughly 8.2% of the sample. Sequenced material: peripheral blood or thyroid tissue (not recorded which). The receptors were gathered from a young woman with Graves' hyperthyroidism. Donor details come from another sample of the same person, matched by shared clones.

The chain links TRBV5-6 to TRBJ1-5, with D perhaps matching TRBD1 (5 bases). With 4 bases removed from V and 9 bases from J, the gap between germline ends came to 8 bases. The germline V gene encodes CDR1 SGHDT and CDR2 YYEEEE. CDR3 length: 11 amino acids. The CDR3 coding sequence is TGTGCCAGCAGCCCGGGGGTGCCCCAGCATTTT. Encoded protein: CASSPGVPQHF.

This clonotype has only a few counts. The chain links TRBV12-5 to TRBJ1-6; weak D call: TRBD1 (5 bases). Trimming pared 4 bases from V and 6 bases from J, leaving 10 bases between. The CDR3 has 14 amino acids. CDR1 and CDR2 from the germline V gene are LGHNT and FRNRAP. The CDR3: CASGSGGGNSPLHF. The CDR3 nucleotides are TGTGCTAGTGGTTCTGGGGGAGGTAATTCACCCCTCCACTTT. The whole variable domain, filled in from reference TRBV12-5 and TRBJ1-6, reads DARVTQTPRHKVTEMGQEVTMRCQPILGHNTVFWYRQTMMQGLELLAYFRNRAPLDDSGMPKDRFSAEMPDATLATLKIQPSEPRDSAVYFCASGSGGGNSPLHFGNGTRLTVT.

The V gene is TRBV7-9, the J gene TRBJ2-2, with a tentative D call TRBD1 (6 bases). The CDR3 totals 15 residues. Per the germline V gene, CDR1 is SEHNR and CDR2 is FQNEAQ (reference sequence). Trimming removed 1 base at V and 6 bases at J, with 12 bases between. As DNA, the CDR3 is TGTGCCAGCAGCTTAGACAGGGTGGAGGCCGGGGAGCTGTTTTTT. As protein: CASSLDRVEAGELFF. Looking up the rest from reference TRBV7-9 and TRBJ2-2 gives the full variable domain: DTGVSQNPRHKITKRGQNVTFRCDPISEHNRLYWYRQTLGQGPEFLTYFQNEAQLEKSRLLSDRFSAERPKGSFSTLEIQRTEQGDSAMYLCASSLDRVEAGELFFGEGSRLTVL.

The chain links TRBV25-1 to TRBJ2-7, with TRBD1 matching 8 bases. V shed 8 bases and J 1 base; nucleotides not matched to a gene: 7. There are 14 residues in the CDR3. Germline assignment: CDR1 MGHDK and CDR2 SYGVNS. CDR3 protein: CASVGDRMSYEQYF. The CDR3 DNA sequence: TGTGCCAGCGTTGGGGACAGGATGTCCTACGAGCAGTACTTC.

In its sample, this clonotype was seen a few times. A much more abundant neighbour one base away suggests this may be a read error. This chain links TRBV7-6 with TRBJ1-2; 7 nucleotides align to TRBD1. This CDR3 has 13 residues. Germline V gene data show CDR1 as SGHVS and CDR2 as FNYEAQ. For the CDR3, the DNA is TGTGTCAGCAGCTCGACAGGGAACTATGGCTACACCTTC. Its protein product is CVSSSTGNYGYTF. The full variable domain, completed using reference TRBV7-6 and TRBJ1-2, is GAGVSQSPRYKVTKRGQDVALRCDPISGHVSLYWYRQALGQGPEFLTYFNYEAQQDKSGLPNDRFSAERPEGSISTLTIQRTEQRDSAMYRCVSSSTGNYGYTFGSGTRLTVV.

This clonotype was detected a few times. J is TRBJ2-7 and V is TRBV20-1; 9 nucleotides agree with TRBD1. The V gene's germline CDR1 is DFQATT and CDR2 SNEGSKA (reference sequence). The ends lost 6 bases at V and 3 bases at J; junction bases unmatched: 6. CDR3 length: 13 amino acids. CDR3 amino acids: CSAPGTGNYEQYF. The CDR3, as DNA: TGCAGTGCCCCCGGGACAGGGAACTACGAGCAGTACTTC.

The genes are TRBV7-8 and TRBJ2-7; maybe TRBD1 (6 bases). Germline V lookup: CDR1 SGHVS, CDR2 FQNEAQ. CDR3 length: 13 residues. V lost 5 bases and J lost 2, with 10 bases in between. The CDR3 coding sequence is TGTGCCAGCAGCGGGGACACCCCCTACGAGCAGTACTTC. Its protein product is CASSGDTPYEQYF.

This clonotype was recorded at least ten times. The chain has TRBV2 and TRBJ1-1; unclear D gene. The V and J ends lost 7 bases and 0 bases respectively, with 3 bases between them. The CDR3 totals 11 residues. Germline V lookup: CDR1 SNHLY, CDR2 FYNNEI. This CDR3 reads CASTLNTEAFF. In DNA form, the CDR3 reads TGTGCCAGCACTCTGAACACTGAAGCTTTCTTT.

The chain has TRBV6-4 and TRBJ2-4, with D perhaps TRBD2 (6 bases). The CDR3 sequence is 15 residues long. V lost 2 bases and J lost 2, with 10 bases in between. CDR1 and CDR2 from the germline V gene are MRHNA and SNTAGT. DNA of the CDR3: TGTGCCAGCAGTGACCCTGGGGGGACCAAAAACATTCAGTACTTC. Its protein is CASSDPGGTKNIQYF.

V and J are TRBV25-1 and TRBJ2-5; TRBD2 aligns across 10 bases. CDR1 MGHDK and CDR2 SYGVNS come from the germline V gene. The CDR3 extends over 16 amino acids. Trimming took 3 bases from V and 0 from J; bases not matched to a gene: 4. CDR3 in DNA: TGTGCCAGCAGTGATATAGCGGGGGGATACCAAGAGACCCAGTACTTC. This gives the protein CASSDIAGGYQETQYF.

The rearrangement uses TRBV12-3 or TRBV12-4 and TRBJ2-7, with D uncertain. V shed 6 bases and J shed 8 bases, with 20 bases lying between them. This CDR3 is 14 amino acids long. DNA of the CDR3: TGTGCCAGCAGCCTTCAGGAAACTACTACGAAGCAGTACTTC. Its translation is CASSLQETTTKQYF.

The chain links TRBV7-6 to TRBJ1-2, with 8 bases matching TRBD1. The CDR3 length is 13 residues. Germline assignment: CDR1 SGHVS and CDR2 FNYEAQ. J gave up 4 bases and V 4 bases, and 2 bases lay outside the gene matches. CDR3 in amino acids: CASSWTGLYGYTF. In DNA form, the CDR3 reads TGTGCCAGCAGCTGGACAGGGCTCTATGGCTACACCTTC.

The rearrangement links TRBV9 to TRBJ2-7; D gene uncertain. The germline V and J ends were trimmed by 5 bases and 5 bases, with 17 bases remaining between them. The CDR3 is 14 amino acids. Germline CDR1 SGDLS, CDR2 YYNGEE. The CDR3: CASSLPGAGDEQYF. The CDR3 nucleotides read TGTGCCAGCAGTCTCCCCGGAGCCGGCGACGAGCAGTACTTC.

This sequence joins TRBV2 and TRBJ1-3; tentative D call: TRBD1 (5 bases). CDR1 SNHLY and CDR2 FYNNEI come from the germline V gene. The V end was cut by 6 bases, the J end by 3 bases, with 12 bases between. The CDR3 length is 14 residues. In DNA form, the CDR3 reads TGTGCCAGCAGCCCGGCGGGGCTTGGAAACACCATATATTTT. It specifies CASSPAGLGNTIYF.

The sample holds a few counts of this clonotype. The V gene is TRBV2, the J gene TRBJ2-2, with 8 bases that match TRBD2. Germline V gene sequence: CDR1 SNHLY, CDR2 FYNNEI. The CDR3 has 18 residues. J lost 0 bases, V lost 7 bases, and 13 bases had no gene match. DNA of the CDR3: TGTGCCAGCAAGCTCCCGATAGCGGGGTACACGAACACCGGGGAGCTGTTTTTT. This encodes CASKLPIAGYTNTGELFF.

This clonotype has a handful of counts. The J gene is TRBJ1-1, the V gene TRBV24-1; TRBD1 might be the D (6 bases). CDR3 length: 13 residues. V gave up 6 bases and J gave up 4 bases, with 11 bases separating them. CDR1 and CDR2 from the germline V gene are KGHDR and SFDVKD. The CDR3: CATSSTGTTEAFF. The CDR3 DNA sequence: TGTGCCACCAGTTCAACAGGGACCACTGAAGCTTTCTTT.

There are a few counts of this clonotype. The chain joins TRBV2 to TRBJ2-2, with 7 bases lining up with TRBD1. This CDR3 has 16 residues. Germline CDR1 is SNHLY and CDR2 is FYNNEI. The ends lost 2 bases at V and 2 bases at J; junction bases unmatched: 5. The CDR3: CASSELGTENTGELFF. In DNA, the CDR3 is TGTGCCAGCAGTGAATTAGGGACAGAAAACACCGGGGAGCTGTTTTTT.

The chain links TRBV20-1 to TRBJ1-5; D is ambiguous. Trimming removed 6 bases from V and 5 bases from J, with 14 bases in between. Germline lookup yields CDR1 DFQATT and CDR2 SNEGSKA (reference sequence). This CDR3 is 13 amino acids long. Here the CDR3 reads CSAPTPGYQPQHF. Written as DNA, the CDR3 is TGCAGTGCCCCTACCCCGGGTTATCAGCCCCAGCATTTT.

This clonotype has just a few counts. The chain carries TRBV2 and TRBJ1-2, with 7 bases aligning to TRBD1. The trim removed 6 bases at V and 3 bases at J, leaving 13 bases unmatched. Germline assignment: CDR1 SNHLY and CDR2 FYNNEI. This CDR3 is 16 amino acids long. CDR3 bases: TGTGCCAGCAGGGGAACCCGGGACAGTGTCTACTATGGCTACACCTTC. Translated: CASRGTRDSVYYGYTF.

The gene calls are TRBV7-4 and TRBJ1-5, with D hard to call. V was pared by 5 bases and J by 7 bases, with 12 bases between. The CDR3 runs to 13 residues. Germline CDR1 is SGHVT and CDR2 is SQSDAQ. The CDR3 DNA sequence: TGTGCCAGCAGCCCTTCCCCTAGGCAGCCCCAGCATTTT. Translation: CASSPSPRQPQHF.

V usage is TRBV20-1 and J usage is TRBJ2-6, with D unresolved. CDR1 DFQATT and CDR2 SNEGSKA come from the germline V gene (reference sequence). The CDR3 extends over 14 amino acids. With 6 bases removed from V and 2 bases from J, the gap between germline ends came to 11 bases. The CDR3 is CSAKQETGANVLTF. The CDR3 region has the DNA TGCAGTGCGAAACAAGAGACTGGGGCCAACGTCCTGACTTTC.

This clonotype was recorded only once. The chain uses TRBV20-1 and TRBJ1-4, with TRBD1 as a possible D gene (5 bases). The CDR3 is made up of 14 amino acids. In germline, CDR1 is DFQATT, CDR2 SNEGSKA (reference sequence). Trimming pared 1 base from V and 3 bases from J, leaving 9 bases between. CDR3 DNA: TGCAGTGCTAGAGGCGGGGGGGCTAATGAAAAACTGTTTTTT. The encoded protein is CSARGGGANEKLFF.

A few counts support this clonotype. The CDR3 coding sequence is TGTGCCAGTAGTATCCAGGGGCAGAAGAACACTGAAGCTTTCTTT. It specifies CASSIQGQKNTEAFF. This chain uses TRBV19 with TRBJ1-1; D might be TRBD1 (6 bases). Germline V gene lookup returns CDR1 LNHDA and CDR2 SQIVND (reference sequence). V lost 3 bases to trimming and J lost 1 base, with 12 bases between them. CDR3 size: 15 residues.

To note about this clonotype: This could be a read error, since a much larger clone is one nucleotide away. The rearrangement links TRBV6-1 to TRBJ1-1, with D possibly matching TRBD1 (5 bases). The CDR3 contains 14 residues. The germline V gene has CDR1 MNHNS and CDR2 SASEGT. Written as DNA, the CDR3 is TGTGCCACCAGTGCCGTGGGGCTTGGGGCTGAAGCTTTCTTT. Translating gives CATSAVGLGAEAFF.

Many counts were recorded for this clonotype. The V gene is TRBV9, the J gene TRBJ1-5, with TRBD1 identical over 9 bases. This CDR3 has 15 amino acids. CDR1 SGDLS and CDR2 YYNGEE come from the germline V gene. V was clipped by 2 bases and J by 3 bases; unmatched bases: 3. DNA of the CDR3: TGTGCCAGCAGCGTGGGGGACAGGGTCAATCAGCCCCAGCATTTT. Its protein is CASSVGDRVNQPQHF.

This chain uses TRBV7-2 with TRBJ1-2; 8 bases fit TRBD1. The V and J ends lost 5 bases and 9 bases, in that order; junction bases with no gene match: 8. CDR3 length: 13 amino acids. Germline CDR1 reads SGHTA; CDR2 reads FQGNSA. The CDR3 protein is CASSPGQAHRYTF. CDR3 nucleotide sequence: TGTGCCAGCAGCCCGGGACAGGCCCATCGCTACACCTTC.

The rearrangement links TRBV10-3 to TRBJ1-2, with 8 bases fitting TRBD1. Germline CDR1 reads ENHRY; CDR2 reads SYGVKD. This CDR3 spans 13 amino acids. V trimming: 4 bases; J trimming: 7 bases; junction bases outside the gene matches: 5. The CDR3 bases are TGTGCCATCAGTGGTGGACAGGGACCTGGCTACACCTTC. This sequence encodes CAISGGQGPGYTF.

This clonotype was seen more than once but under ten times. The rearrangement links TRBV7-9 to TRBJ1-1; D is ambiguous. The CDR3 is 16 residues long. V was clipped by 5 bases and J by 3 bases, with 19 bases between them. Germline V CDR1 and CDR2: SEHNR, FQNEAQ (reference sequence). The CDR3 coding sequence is TGTGCCAGCAGCCAAGTTCACGCCAAGGAGGACACTGAAGCTTTCTTT. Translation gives CASSQVHAKEDTEAFF.

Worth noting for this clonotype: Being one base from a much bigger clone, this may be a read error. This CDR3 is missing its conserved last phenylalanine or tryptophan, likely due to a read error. This chain's CDR3 is CASKSWEGTYEQYL. DNA of the CDR3: TGTGCCAGCAAGAGCTGGGAGGGAACCTACGAGCAGTACCTC. The gene calls are TRBV7-2 and TRBJ2-7; 7 nucleotides agree with TRBD2. V lost 7 bases and J lost 2; bases outside the gene matches: 8. Germline assignment: CDR1 SGHTA and CDR2 FQGNSA. CDR3 length: 14 residues.

Here the CDR3 reads CATSEAGWGTGELFF. The DNA of the CDR3 is TGTGCCACCAGTGAGGCCGGGTGGGGCACCGGGGAGCTGTTTTTT. V gene TRBV24-1 combines with J gene TRBJ2-2; D unresolved. This CDR3 has 15 amino acids. V was clipped by 4 bases and J by 4 bases, with 12 bases between them. Germline CDR1 and CDR2: KGHDR and SFDVKD.

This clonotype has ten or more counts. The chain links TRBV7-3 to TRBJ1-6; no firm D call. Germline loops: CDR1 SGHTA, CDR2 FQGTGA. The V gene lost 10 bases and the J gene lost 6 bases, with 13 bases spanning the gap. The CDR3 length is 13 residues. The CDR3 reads CATALNSNSPLHF. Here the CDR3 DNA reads TGTGCCACCGCGCTAAATTCTAATTCACCCCTCCACTTT.